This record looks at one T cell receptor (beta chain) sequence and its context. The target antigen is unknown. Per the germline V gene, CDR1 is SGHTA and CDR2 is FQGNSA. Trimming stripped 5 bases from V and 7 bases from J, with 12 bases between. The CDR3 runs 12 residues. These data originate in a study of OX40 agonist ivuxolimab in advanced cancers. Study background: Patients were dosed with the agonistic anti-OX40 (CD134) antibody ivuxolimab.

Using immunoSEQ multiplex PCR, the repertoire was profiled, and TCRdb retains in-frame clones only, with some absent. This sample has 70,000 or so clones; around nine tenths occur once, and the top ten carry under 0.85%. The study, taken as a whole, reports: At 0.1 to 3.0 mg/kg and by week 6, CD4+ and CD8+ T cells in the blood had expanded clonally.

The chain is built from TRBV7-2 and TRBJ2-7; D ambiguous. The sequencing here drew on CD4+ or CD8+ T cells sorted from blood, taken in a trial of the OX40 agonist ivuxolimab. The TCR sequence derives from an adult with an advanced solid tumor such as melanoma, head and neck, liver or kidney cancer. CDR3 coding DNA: TGTGCCAGCAGCCTACCCTTCCAGGAGCAGTACTTC. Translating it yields CASSLPFQEQYF.